The sequence of this TCR beta chain was determined in a study of cytomegalovirus exposure and HLA in healthy donors. Points from the study as a whole: The majority of CMV-associated TCR beta chains were reported as apparently HLA-restricted in a later analysis. The majority of TCR sequences were rare, yet some public TCRs appeared in many donors.

Germline V gene sequence: CDR1 MGHDK, CDR2 SYGVNS. The CDR3 has 13 amino acids. A note on this clone: Its specificity is not known.

The PCR was carried out with 60 Vbeta primers and 13 Jbeta primers. Generated by immunoSEQ multiplex PCR, the TCRdb table keeps only in-frame clones and is missing some. Among 120,000 or so clones listed, roughly a tenth were seen once. This chain connects TRBV25-1 to TRBJ2-1; the match to TRBD2 covers 12 bases. Input material: PBMCs. This receptor was taken from a young woman in good health and CMV-seropositive. The chain's CDR3 is CAAGLAGGNEQFF. Here the CDR3 DNA reads TGTGCGGCGGGGCTAGCGGGAGGGAATGAGCAGTTCTTC.